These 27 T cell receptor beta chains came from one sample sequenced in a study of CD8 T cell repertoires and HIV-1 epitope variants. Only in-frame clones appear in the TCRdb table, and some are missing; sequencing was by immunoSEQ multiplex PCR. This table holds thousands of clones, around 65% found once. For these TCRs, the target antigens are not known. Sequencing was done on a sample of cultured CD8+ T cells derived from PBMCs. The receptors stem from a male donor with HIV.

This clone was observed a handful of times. The CDR3 loop is CASSEFGSSYEQYF. The CDR3 nucleotides are TGTGCCAGCAGTGAATTCGGTAGCTCCTACGAGCAGTACTTC. The chain is built from TRBV25-1 and TRBJ2-7; no reliable D call. Between the trimmed V and J ends, which lost 1 base and 0 bases, there was a span of 7 bases. Germline V gene lookup returns CDR1 MGHDK and CDR2 SYGVNS. The CDR3 runs to 14 residues.

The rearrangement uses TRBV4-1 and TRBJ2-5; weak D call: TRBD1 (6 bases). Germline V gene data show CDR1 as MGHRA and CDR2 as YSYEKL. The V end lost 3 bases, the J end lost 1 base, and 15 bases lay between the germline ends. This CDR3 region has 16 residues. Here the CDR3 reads CASSHPPVGAQETQYF. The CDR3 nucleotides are TGCGCCAGCAGCCACCCTCCGGTGGGGGCCCAAGAGACCCAGTACTTC.

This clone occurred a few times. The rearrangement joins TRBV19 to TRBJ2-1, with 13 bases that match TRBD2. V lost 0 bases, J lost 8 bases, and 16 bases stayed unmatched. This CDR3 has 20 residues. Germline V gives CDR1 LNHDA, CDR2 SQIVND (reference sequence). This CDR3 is CASSIDTENQGLAGADEQFF. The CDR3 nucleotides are TGTGCCAGTAGTATAGATACGGAGAATCAAGGACTAGCGGGAGCGGATGAGCAGTTCTTC.

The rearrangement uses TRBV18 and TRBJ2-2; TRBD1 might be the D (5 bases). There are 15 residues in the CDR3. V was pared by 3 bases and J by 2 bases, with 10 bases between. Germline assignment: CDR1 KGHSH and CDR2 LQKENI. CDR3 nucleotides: TGTGCCAGCTCACCCTCGGACATTAACACCGGGGAGCTGTTTTTT. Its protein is CASSPSDINTGELFF.

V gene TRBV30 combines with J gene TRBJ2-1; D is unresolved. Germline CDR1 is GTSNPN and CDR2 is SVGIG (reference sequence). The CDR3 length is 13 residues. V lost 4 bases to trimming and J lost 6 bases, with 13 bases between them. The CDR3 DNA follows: TGTGCCTGGACCCCCCTTAGGAGCAATGAGCAGTTCTTC. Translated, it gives CAWTPLRSNEQFF. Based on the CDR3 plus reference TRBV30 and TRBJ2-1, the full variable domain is SQTIHQWPATLVQPVGSPLSLECTVEGTSNPNLYWYRQAAGRGLQLLFYSVGIGQISSEVPQNLSASRPQDRQFILSSKKLLLSDSGFYLCAWTPLRSNEQFFGPGTRLTVL.

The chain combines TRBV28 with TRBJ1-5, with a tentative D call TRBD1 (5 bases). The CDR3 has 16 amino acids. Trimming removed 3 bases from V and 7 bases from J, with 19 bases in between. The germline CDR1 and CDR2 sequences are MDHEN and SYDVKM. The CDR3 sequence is CASSFPRTPEGQPQHF. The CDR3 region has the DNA TGTGCCAGCAGTTTCCCCCGGACACCTGAGGGGCAGCCCCAGCATTTT.

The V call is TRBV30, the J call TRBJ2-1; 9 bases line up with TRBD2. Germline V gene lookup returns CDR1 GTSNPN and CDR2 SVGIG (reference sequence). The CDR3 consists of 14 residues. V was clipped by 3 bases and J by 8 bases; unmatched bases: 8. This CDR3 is CAWREPGLAHEQFF. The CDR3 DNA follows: TGTGCCTGGAGGGAACCGGGACTAGCTCATGAGCAGTTCTTC. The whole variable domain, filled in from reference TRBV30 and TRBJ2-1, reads SQTIHQWPATLVQPVGSPLSLECTVEGTSNPNLYWYRQAAGRGLQLLFYSVGIGQISSEVPQNLSASRPQDRQFILSSKKLLLSDSGFYLCAWREPGLAHEQFFGPGTRLTVL.

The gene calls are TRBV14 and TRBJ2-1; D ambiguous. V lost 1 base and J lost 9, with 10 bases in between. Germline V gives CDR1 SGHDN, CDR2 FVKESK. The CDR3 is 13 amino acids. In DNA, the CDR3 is TGTGCCAGCAGCCAAGCTCCGGCGATTGAGCAGTTCTTC. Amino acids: CASSQAPAIEQFF.

The CDR3: CASSSTFGTAFLNYGYTF. In DNA, the CDR3 is TGTGCCAGCAGCTCTACTTTTGGGACAGCCTTTCTAAACTATGGCTACACCTTC. The chain has TRBV11-2 and TRBJ1-2; 7 nucleotides align to TRBD1. V shed 4 bases, J shed 2 bases, and the junction held 16 bases outside the gene matches. Germline V gene lookup returns CDR1 SGHAT and CDR2 FQNNGV. CDR3 length equals 18 residues.

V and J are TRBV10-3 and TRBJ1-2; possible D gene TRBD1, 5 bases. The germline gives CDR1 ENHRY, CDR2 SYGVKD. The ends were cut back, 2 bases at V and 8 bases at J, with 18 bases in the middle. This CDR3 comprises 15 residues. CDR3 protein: CAISEPGGIGEGYTF. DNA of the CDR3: TGTGCCATCAGTGAGCCCGGGGGGATTGGGGAAGGCTACACCTTC.

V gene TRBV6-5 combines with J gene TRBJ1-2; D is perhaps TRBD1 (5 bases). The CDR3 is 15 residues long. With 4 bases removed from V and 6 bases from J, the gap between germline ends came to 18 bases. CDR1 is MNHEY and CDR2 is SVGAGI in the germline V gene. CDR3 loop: CASSSRTNLIDGYTF. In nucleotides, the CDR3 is TGTGCCAGCAGTTCCCGGACAAATTTAATCGATGGCTACACCTTC.

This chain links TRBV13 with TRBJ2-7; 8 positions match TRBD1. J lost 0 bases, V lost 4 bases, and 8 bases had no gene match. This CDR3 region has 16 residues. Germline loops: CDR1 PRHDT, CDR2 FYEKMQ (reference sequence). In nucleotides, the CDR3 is TGTGCCAGCAGCTACCTCCAGGGGGCTTCCTCCTACGAGCAGTACTTC. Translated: CASSYLQGASSYEQYF.

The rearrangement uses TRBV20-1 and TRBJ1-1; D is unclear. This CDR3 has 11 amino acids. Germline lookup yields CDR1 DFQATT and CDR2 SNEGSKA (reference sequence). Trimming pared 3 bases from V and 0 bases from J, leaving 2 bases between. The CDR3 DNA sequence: TGCAGTGCTAGTCTGAACACTGAAGCTTTCTTT. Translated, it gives CSASLNTEAFF.

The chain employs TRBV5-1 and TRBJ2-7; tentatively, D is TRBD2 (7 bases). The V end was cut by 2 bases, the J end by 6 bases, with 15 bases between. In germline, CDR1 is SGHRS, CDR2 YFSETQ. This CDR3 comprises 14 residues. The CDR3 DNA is TGCGCCAGCAGCTTAGGGGGGGGGCCCGGCGAGCAGTACTTC. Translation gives CASSLGGGPGEQYF.

CDR3 amino acids: CASSLLLAGGPGEQYF. CDR3 DNA sequence: TGTGCCAGCAGTTTACTTCTAGCGGGGGGGCCCGGGGAGCAGTACTTC. J is TRBJ2-7 and V is TRBV28; TRBD2 matches 12 bases. This CDR3 has 16 residues. Germline assignment: CDR1 MDHEN and CDR2 SYDVKM. The ends lost 2 bases at V and 7 bases at J; junction bases unmatched: 9.

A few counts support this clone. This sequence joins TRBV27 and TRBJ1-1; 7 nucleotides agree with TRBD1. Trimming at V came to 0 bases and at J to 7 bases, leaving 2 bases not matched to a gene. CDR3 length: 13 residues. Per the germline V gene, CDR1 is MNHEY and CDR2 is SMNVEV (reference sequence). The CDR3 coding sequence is TGTGCCAGCAGTTTATCGTCAGGGGGTGAAGCTTTCTTT. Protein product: CASSLSSGGEAFF.

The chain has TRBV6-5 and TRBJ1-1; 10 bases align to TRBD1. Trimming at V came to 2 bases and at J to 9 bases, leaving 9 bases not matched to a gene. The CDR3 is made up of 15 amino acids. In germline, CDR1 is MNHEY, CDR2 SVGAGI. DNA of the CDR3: TGTGCCAGCAGTTACCCGGGACAGGGGATTTACCAAGCTTTCTTT. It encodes CASSYPGQGIYQAFF.

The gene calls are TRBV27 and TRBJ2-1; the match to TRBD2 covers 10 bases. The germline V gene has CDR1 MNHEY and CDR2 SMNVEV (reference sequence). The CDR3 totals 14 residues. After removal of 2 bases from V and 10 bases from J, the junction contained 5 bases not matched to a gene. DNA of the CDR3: TGTGCCAGCAGTTTACGGCTAGCGGGAGACGAGCAGTTCTTC. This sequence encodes CASSLRLAGDEQFF.

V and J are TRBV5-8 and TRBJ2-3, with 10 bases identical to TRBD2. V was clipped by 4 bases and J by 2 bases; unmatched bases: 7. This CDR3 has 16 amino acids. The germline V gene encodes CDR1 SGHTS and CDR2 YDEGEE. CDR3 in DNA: TGTGCCAGCAGCCCTACTAGCGGGGTCGCCACAGATACGCAGTATTTT. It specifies CASSPTSGVATDTQYF.

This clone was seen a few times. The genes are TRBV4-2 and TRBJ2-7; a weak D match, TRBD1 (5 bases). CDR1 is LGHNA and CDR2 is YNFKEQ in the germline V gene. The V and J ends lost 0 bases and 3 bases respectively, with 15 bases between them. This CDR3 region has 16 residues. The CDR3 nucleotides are TGTGCCAGCAGCCAAGAGTGGGGCGGCCCAGACTACGAGCAGTACTTC. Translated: CASSQEWGGPDYEQYF.

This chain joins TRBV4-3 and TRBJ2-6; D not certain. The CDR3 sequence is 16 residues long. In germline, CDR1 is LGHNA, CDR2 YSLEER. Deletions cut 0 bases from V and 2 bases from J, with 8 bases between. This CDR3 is CASSQDRVTGANVLTF. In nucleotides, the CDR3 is TGCGCCAGCAGCCAAGATAGGGTAACTGGGGCCAACGTCCTGACTTTC.

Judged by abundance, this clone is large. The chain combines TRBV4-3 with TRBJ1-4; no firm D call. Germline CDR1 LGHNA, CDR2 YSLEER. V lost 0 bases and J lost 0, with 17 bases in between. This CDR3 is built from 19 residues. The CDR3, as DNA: TGCGCCAGCAGCCAAGATTCAACGGGGAACATTGCAACTAATGAAAAACTGTTTTTT. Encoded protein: CASSQDSTGNIATNEKLFF.

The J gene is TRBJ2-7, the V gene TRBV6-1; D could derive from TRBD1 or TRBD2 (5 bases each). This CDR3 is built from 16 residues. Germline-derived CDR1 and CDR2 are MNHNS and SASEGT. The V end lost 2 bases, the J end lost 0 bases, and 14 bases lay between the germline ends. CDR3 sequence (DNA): TGTGCCAGCAGTGAATGGGTCGAGGGGCACTCCTACGAGCAGTACTTC. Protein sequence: CASSEWVEGHSYEQYF.

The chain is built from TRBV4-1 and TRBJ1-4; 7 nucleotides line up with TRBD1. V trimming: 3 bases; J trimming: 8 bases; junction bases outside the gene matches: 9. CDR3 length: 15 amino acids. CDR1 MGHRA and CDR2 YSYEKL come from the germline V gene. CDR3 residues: CASSHSEGAREKLFF. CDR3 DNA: TGCGCCAGCAGCCATTCTGAGGGGGCACGGGAAAAACTGTTTTTT.

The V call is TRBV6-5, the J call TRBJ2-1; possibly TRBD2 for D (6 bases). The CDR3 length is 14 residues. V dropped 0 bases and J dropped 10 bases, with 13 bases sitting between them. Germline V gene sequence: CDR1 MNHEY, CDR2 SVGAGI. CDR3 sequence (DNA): TGTGCCAGCAGTTACTCTTCCGGGAGAGGAGAGCAGTTCTTC. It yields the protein CASSYSSGRGEQFF.

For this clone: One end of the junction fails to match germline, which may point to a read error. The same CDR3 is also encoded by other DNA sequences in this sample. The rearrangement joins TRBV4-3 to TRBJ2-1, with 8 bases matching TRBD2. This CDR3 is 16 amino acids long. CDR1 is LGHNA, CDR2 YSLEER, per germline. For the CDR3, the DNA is TGCGCTAGCAGCGCCTACTCGGGGGGGCCCGACAATGAGCAGTTCTTC. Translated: CASSAYSGGPDNEQFF.

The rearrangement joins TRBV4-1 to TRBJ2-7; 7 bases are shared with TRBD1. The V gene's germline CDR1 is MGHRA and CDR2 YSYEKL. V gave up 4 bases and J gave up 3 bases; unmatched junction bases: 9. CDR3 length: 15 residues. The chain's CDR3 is CASSPDPTGYYEQYF. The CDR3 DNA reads TGCGCCAGCAGCCCAGACCCGACAGGGTACTACGAGCAGTACTTC.